The 2 T cell receptor beta chains below were found in one sample sequenced in a study of human T cells and chemical hapten exposure. TCRdb passed the RACE reads through MiXCR, listing each CDR3 protein once. The sample lists roughly 100,000 distinct CDR3 sequences, roughly a tenth seen once, with approximately 3.9% in the top ten. Time point defined: pre-sensitization, week 0. As for treatment: therapeutic diphenylcyclopropenone sensitization with weekly scalp DPC. The sequenced sample was whole blood, obtained in connection with sensitization to the hapten diphenylcyclopropenone (DPC). These receptors came from a woman in her thirties or forties with alopecia areata. Some clones in this sample may be carry-over from other donors' samples.

In its sample, this clonotype was seen many times. The genes are TRBV4-3 and TRBJ2-6; D gene uncertain. This CDR3 has 14 residues. V lost 4 bases and J 4 bases, leaving 8 bases between the germline ends. The germline V gene has CDR1 LGHNA and CDR2 YSLEER. CDR3 loop: CASSPAQGANVLTF. CDR3 nucleotides: TGCGCCAGCAGCCCAGCCCAGGGGGCCAACGTCCTGACTTTC.

V and J are TRBV6-2 or TRBV6-3 and TRBJ1-5, with D perhaps TRBD1 (5 bases). V was trimmed by 6 bases and J by 10 bases, leaving 22 bases between them. This CDR3 has 15 amino acids. CDR1 is MNHEY, CDR2 SVGEGT, per germline. The CDR3, as DNA: TGTGCCAGCAGCAAAGCCAGGGACTATACCAGCCCCCAGCATTTT. Protein sequence: CASSKARDYTSPQHF.